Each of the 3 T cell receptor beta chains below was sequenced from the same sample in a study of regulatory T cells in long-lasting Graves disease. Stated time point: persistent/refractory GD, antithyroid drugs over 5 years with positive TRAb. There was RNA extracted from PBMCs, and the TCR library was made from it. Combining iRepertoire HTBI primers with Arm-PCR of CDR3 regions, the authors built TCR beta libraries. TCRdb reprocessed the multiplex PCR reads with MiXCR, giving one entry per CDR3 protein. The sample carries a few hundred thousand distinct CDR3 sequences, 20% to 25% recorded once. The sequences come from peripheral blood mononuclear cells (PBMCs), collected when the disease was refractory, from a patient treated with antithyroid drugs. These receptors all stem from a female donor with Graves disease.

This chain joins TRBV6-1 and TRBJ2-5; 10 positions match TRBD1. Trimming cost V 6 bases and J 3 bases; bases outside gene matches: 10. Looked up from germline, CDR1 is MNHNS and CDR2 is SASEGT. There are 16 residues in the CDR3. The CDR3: CASSRDRGRREETQYF. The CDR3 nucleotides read TGTGCCAGCAGCCGCGACAGGGGGCGAAGGGAAGAGACCCAGTACTTC.

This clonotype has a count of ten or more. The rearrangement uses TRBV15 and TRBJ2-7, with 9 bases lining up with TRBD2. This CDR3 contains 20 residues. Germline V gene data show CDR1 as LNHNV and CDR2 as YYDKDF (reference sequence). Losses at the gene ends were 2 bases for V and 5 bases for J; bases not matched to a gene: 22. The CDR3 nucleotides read TGTGCCACCAGCAGAAATCGGGCGGGAGGGCCGTCGGTATATCTCAACGAGCAGTACTTC. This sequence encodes CATSRNRAGGPSVYLNEQYF.

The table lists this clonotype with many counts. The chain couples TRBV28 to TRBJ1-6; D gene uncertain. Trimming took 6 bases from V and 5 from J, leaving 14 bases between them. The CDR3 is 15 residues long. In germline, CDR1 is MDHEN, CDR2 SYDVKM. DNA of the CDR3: TGTGCCAGCAGCCCTCTTTCCAGCCATAATTCACCCCTCCACTTT. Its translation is CASSPLSSHNSPLHF.